This paragraph covers one T cell receptor beta chain sequence. The data were taken from a study of OX40 agonist ivuxolimab in advanced cancers. J was trimmed by 7 bases and V by 10 bases; bases with no gene match: 10. The CDR3 runs to 13 residues. CDR1 and CDR2 (germline): ENHRY, SYGVKD. Clones were read by immunoSEQ multiplex PCR, and TCRdb kept only the in-frame ones, dropping some. The sample lists 45,000 to 65,000 clones, 75% to 90% seen once, with around 1.7% in the top ten. This TCR was recovered from an adult with an advanced solid tumor such as melanoma, head and neck, liver or kidney cancer. This chain uses TRBV10-3 with TRBJ1-2; 9 bases fit TRBD1. The sample consisted of CD4+ or CD8+ T cells sorted from blood, taken in a trial of the OX40 agonist ivuxolimab. The CDR3 sequence: CASTAGQGAGYTF. CDR3 in DNA: TGTGCCAGCACTGCGGGACAGGGCGCTGGCTACACCTTC.